The 15 T cell receptor beta chains listed next were all sequenced from one sample in a study of spatial heterogeneity in lung cancer (dated by TCRdb to the late 2010s). The time point label for this specimen denotes: blood at routine non-recurrence follow-up after resection. Receptors were amplified or captured by 5' RACE. For sequencing, a NextSeq 500 was employed. TCRdb took the public reads, trimmed them with fastp at Q25, ran MiXCR for clone calling and kept in-frame beta chains. Each CDR3 protein appears once, grouped with its most common genes and DNA. The sample yields about 94,000 distinct CDR3 sequences; roughly a fifth were counted once. The ten biggest clones cover around a fifth of the sample. The sequencing here drew on PBMCs, taken at follow-up. The receptors were sampled from a male donor with early-stage non-small cell lung cancer.

The chain recombines TRBV5-1 with TRBJ1-2, with D maybe TRBD1 (5 bases). The CDR3 loop spans 15 amino acids. Germline V CDR1 and CDR2: SGHRS, YFSETQ. V lost 4 bases and J 0 bases, leaving 13 bases between the germline ends. CDR3 protein: CASSVIRDPNYGYTF. The CDR3 region has the DNA TGCGCCAGCAGCGTGATCAGGGACCCTAACTATGGCTACACCTTC.

The chain uses TRBV7-2 and TRBJ2-3; TRBD2 matches at 10 bases. Losses at the gene ends were 5 bases for V and 4 bases for J; bases not matched to a gene: 3. In germline, CDR1 is SGHTA, CDR2 FQGNSA. This CDR3 spans 14 amino acids. CDR3 sequence: CASSKAGGPDTQYF. CDR3 coding DNA: TGTGCCAGCAGCAAAGCGGGAGGGCCAGATACGCAGTATTTT.

In its sample, this clonotype was seen a few times. This chain connects TRBV12-3 or TRBV12-4 to TRBJ2-1, with D possibly being TRBD2 (5 bases). The CDR3 totals 14 residues. Trimming removed 7 bases from V and 6 bases from J, with 16 bases in between. This CDR3 reads CASTDWSGSNEQFF. The CDR3 DNA reads TGTGCCAGCACCGACTGGTCGGGGTCCAATGAGCAGTTCTTC.

In its sample, this clonotype was seen a few times. The rearrangement uses TRBV19 and TRBJ2-1, with a possible D match to TRBD2 (6 bases). Between the trimmed V and J ends, which lost 5 bases and 4 bases, there was a span of 9 bases. Germline V gives CDR1 LNHDA, CDR2 SQIVND (reference sequence). The CDR3 is 13 amino acids. CDR3 sequence reads: CASSLRGYNEQFF. CDR3 nucleotides: TGTGCCAGTAGTTTGCGGGGATACAATGAGCAGTTCTTC.

The sample holds a few counts of this clonotype. The chain employs TRBV4-1 and TRBJ2-2; D possibly uses TRBD1 or TRBD2 (5 bases each). Germline V gives CDR1 MGHRA, CDR2 YSYEKL. The CDR3 has 15 residues. V was trimmed by 3 bases and J by 1 base, leaving 9 bases between them. This CDR3 is CASSQGTVNTGELFF. The DNA for the CDR3 is TGCGCCAGCAGCCAGGGGACGGTGAACACCGGGGAGCTGTTTTTT.

In this sample, this clonotype turned up a few times. The V call is TRBV7-8, the J call TRBJ2-5; TRBD1 might be the D (5 bases). Per germline, CDR1 SGHVS and CDR2 FQNEAQ. Trimming shortened V by 3 bases and J by 3 bases, and 8 bases separated the two germline ends. The CDR3 is 13 amino acids. The CDR3, as DNA: TGTGCCAGCAGCTTTAGACAGAAAGAGACCCAGTACTTC. Protein: CASSFRQKETQYF.

This clonotype has more than one count but fewer than ten. The chain has TRBV6-2 or TRBV6-3 and TRBJ1-1; D unclear. V was shortened by 2 bases and J by 6 bases, with 7 bases between the two germline ends. This CDR3 is 12 amino acids long. Looked up from germline, CDR1 is MNHEY and CDR2 is SVGEGT. This CDR3 reads CASSYPISEAFF. In nucleotides, the CDR3 is TGTGCCAGCAGTTACCCAATATCTGAAGCTTTCTTT.

This clonotype has a handful of counts. J is TRBJ1-2 and V is TRBV7-8, with 9 bases aligning to TRBD1. V trimming: 5 bases; J trimming: 8 bases; junction bases outside the gene matches: 12. Germline V gene data show CDR1 as SGHVS and CDR2 as FQNEAQ. CDR3 length: 15 amino acids. The chain's CDR3 is CASSPRTDRGGGYTF. The CDR3 region has the DNA TGTGCCAGCAGCCCCCGTACGGACAGGGGAGGAGGCTACACCTTC.

This clonotype was detected only a few times. This chain connects TRBV28 to TRBJ1-5, with unresolved D. Between the trimmed V and J ends, which lost 4 bases and 7 bases, there was a span of 11 bases. This CDR3 has 13 amino acids. Germline CDR1 is MDHEN and CDR2 is SYDVKM. Here the CDR3 DNA reads TGTGCCAGCAGTTGGCAGGAGGCGCAGCCCCAGCATTTT. This codes for CASSWQEAQPQHF.

V usage is TRBV15 and J usage is TRBJ1-3; the D is unclear. Germline assignment: CDR1 LNHNV and CDR2 YYDKDF (reference sequence). This CDR3 is 16 amino acids long. Trimming stripped 0 bases from V and 2 bases from J, with 11 bases between. CDR3 loop: CATSRDESKAGNTIYF. CDR3 DNA sequence: TGTGCCACCAGCAGAGATGAGTCGAAGGCTGGAAACACCATATATTTT.

The chain couples TRBV7-9 to TRBJ2-3, with 9 positions matching TRBD1. The V gene end was trimmed by 5 bases and the J gene end by 5 bases; junction bases not matched to a gene: 5. The CDR3 spans 14 residues. CDR1 is SEHNR and CDR2 is FQNEAQ in the germline V gene (reference sequence). CDR3 DNA: TGTGCCAGCAGCCTACAGGGGGCAGGAGATACGCAGTATTTT. Translating gives CASSLQGAGDTQYF.

This clonotype was detected many times. The CDR3 here is CASSQESSPYGYTF. CDR3 DNA: TGCGCCAGCAGCCAAGAATCTTCCCCATATGGCTACACCTTC. The chain has TRBV4-3 and TRBJ1-2; D unclear. Trimming stripped 0 bases from V and 5 bases from J, with 10 bases between. The CDR3 is 14 amino acids. Germline CDR1 LGHNA, CDR2 YSLEER.

This clonotype was detected many times. The V and J genes are TRBV10-3 and TRBJ2-7, with 8 bases lining up with TRBD2. The V segment lost 10 bases and the J segment 3 bases; nucleotides outside the gene matches: 14. The CDR3 is made up of 15 amino acids. Germline CDR1 reads ENHRY; CDR2 reads SYGVKD. The CDR3 nucleotides are TGTGCCACCGACCGAGGTAGCGGGGCCGGCTACGAGCAGTACTTC. Protein: CATDRGSGAGYEQYF.

This clonotype was counted a single time. This chain uses TRBV6-6 with TRBJ2-6; TRBD1 agrees at 8 bases. The V gene's germline CDR1 is MNHNY and CDR2 SVGAGI (reference sequence). The CDR3 loop spans 18 amino acids. The trim removed 5 bases at V and 1 base at J, leaving 10 bases unmatched. The CDR3, as DNA: TGTGCCAGCAGTCCCCCCGGGACAGGTGTTTCTGGGGCCAACGTCCTGACTTTC. This encodes CASSPPGTGVSGANVLTF.

This clonotype was counted between two and nine times. V is TRBV7-2 and J is TRBJ1-2; D not resolved. The CDR3 runs 13 residues. CDR1 and CDR2 from the germline V gene are SGHTA and FQGNSA. The V end lost 1 base, the J end lost 2 bases, and 5 bases lay between the germline ends. CDR3 in DNA: TGTGCCAGCAGCTTAGGGGGAAACTATGGCTACACCTTC. This sequence encodes CASSLGGNYGYTF.